Listed here are 24 T cell receptor beta chains from one sample, sequenced in a study of T-cell reconstitution after alpha-beta-depleted transplantation in children (dated by TCRdb to the mid-2010s). The method was PCR. Instrument on record: Illumina HiSeq 2500. Molecular barcoding was employed in the preparation of TCR libraries, with unique molecular identifiers being used to normalize TCRbeta repertoire quantification. Starting from the raw public reads, TCRdb applied fastp trimming at Q25, assembled clones with MiXCR and retained in-frame beta chains. Records with the same CDR3 protein are collapsed into one entry carrying the most frequent genes and DNA. The sample table records 360,000 or so distinct CDR3 sequences; just over 20% of these occur just once. Jointly, the top ten make up around 4% of the sample. Sequencing was performed on PBMCs from the stem cell graft donor, taken from the stem cell graft. The receptor set was obtained from a human donor who donated a stem cell graft to a child with acute myeloid leukemia.

This clonotype occurred a few times. The V and J genes are TRBV12-3 or TRBV12-4 and TRBJ1-1, with 7 bases fitting TRBD1. The junction had 3 bases not matched to a gene; V was cut back by 5 bases and J by 0 bases. The CDR3 consists of 14 residues. CDR3 amino acids: CASSTTGLNTEAFF. The CDR3 DNA follows: TGTGCCAGCAGTACGACAGGGTTGAACACTGAAGCTTTCTTT.

This clonotype has a handful of counts. The rearrangement links TRBV7-2 to TRBJ2-5; unclear D gene. Trimming shortened V by 1 base and J by 1 base, and 7 bases separated the two germline ends. CDR1 and CDR2 (germline): SGHTA, FQGNSA. The CDR3 spans 14 residues. In nucleotides, the CDR3 is TGTGCCAGCAGCTTAGATCCCAGCCAAGAGACCCAGTACTTC. It specifies CASSLDPSQETQYF.

There are a few counts of this clonotype. This chain uses TRBV15 with TRBJ1-1, with D unclear. The CDR3 is 12 residues long. CDR1 is LNHNV and CDR2 is YYDKDF in the germline V gene (reference sequence). V dropped 4 bases and J dropped 7 bases, with 10 bases sitting between them. CDR3 coding DNA: TGTGCCACCAGCATAGCCGACCGTGAAGCTTTCTTT. As protein: CATSIADREAFF. The full variable domain, with the rest looked up from reference TRBV15 and TRBJ1-1, is DAMVIQNPRYQVTQFGKPVTLSCSQTLNHNVMYWYQQKSSQAPKLLFHYYDKDFNNEADTPDNFQSRRPNTSFCFLDIRSPGLGDTAMYLCATSIADREAFFGQGTRLTVV.

This clonotype has just a few counts. This chain links TRBV15 with TRBJ2-4, with D perhaps being TRBD1 or TRBD2 (5 bases each). Per the germline V gene, CDR1 is LNHNV and CDR2 is YYDKDF (reference sequence). Trimming took 8 bases from V and 0 from J, leaving 14 bases between them. The CDR3 has 15 amino acids. The CDR3 loop reads CATRDGTLAKNIQYF. The CDR3 DNA is TGTGCCACCCGGGACGGAACTTTAGCCAAAAACATTCAGTACTTC.

This rearrangement joins TRBV7-8 to TRBJ2-7; the match to TRBD2 covers 7 bases. The CDR3 runs to 14 residues. The germline gives CDR1 SGHVS, CDR2 FQNEAQ. V trimming: 8 bases; J trimming: 0 bases; junction bases outside the gene matches: 7. CDR3 loop: CASLLARSSYEQYF. For the CDR3, the DNA is TGTGCCAGCCTACTAGCGCGGAGCTCCTACGAGCAGTACTTC.

In this sample, this clonotype turned up many times. The chain is built from TRBV29-1 and TRBJ2-7, with 8 bases fitting TRBD1. The CDR3 has 12 residues. V lost 6 bases, J lost 2 bases, and 3 bases stayed unmatched. Germline loops: CDR1 SQVTM, CDR2 ANQGSEA. As DNA, the CDR3 is TGCAGCGTCGGACAGGGCACCTACGAGCAGTACTTC. Encoded protein: CSVGQGTYEQYF.

The rearrangement joins TRBV7-9 to TRBJ2-7; D remains unclear. The V and J ends lost 5 bases and 2 bases respectively, with 7 bases between them. The CDR3 totals 12 residues. CDR1 and CDR2 from the germline V gene are SEHNR and FQNEAQ (reference sequence). CDR3 coding DNA: TGTGCCAGCAGCGACAACCCCTACGAGCAGTACTTC. This codes for CASSDNPYEQYF.

This clonotype was detected a few times. The chain combines TRBV28 with TRBJ2-6; tentative D call: TRBD1 (6 bases). CDR1 MDHEN and CDR2 SYDVKM come from the germline V gene. Trimming removed 1 base at V and 3 bases at J, with 7 bases between. This CDR3 has 15 amino acids. The CDR3 region has the DNA TGTGCCAGCAGTTTATACAGGGTTGGGGCCAACGTCCTGACTTTC. Protein: CASSLYRVGANVLTF.

This clonotype was recorded many times. This chain joins TRBV7-2 and TRBJ2-5, with TRBD2 matching over 7 bases. The CDR3 runs 16 residues. The trim removed 5 bases at V and 2 bases at J, leaving 11 bases unmatched. Germline V gives CDR1 SGHTA, CDR2 FQGNSA. The DNA for the CDR3 is TGTGCCAGCAGCCCGCCGATGACTAGCCCACAAGAGACCCAGTACTTC. The encoded protein is CASSPPMTSPQETQYF.

Only a few counts were recorded for this clonotype. V usage is TRBV29-1 and J usage is TRBJ2-7, with 7 bases aligning to TRBD1. With 0 bases clipped from V and 2 bases from J, the junction kept 4 bases outside the gene matches. The CDR3 length is 14 residues. Germline V gene sequence: CDR1 SQVTM, CDR2 ANQGSEA. Here the CDR3 DNA reads TGCAGCGTTGAAGATGGGGACAGAACCTACGAGCAGTACTTC. Its translation: CSVEDGDRTYEQYF.

This clonotype was detected many times. The chain uses TRBV20-1 and TRBJ2-1; TRBD1 is a possible D gene (5 bases). Trimming removed 1 base from V and 3 bases from J, with 10 bases in between. The CDR3 spans 14 residues. CDR1 is DFQATT and CDR2 is SNEGSKA in the germline V gene (reference sequence). The CDR3 sequence: CSARGQGFYNEQFF. The CDR3 DNA follows: TGCAGTGCTAGAGGGCAGGGATTCTACAATGAGCAGTTCTTC.

This clonotype has only a few counts. The chain carries TRBV4-3 and TRBJ2-7; 9 bases agree with TRBD1. Germline CDR1 reads LGHNA; CDR2 reads YSLEER. V gave up 0 bases and J gave up 2 bases; unmatched junction bases: 2. The length of the CDR3 is 15 residues. The DNA of the CDR3 is TGCGCCAGCAGCCAAGAGGGACAGGGACCCTACGAGCAGTACTTC. Protein sequence: CASSQEGQGPYEQYF.

This chain joins TRBV19 and TRBJ2-4; no reliable D call. The CDR3 runs 14 residues. Trimming shortened V by 1 base and J by 2 bases, and 6 bases separated the two germline ends. Germline values: CDR1 LNHDA, CDR2 SQIVND (reference sequence). DNA of the CDR3: TGTGCCAGTAGTATAGCAGGAACCAAAAACATTCAGTACTTC. Translating gives CASSIAGTKNIQYF.

The gene calls are TRBV12-3 or TRBV12-4 and TRBJ2-7; no clear D gene. V was pared by 2 bases and J by 5 bases, with 13 bases between. The CDR3 is made up of 14 amino acids. The CDR3, as DNA: TGTGCCAGCAGTTTACCCGTCAGAGTCCACGAGCAGTACTTC. Protein: CASSLPVRVHEQYF.

This clonotype was seen many times. The V and J genes are TRBV29-1 and TRBJ2-5; D perhaps matches TRBD1 (7 bases). The V gene lost 6 bases and the J gene lost 7 bases, with 21 bases spanning the gap. The V gene's germline CDR1 is SQVTM and CDR2 ANQGSEA. The CDR3 totals 14 residues. The CDR3 DNA follows: TGCAGCGTGGTGGACAGGAGATTCGGGGGGACCCAGTACTTC. Translated, it gives CSVVDRRFGGTQYF.

This clonotype was seen only a few times. The V call is TRBV24-1, the J call TRBJ2-2, with 9 bases identical to TRBD1. The V gene end was trimmed by 7 bases and the J gene end by 5 bases; junction bases not matched to a gene: 4. The CDR3 length is 14 residues. Germline V lookup: CDR1 KGHDR, CDR2 SFDVKD. CDR3 region: CATRPGQGTGELFF. The CDR3 region has the DNA TGTGCCACCAGGCCGGGACAGGGTACCGGGGAGCTGTTTTTT.

The chain employs TRBV7-2 and TRBJ1-6; D unclear. The CDR3 contains 17 residues. The germline V gene encodes CDR1 SGHTA and CDR2 FQGNSA. Trimming removed 1 base at V and 4 bases at J, with 14 bases between. CDR3 sequence (DNA): TGTGCCAGCAGCTTAGTCCCACCCACGGGATATAATTCACCCCTCCACTTT. Its translation: CASSLVPPTGYNSPLHF.

This clonotype was seen more than once but under ten times. The CDR3 nucleotides are TGTGCCACCCTCAGACTCTCCCCGAGGGAGCAGTTCTTC. Amino acids: CATLRLSPREQFF. This rearrangement joins TRBV19 to TRBJ2-1, with D unclear. Germline CDR1 is LNHDA and CDR2 is SQIVND (reference sequence). There are 13 residues in the CDR3. Trimming stripped 10 bases from V and 10 bases from J, with 20 bases between. Looking up the rest from reference TRBV19 and TRBJ2-1 gives the full variable domain: DGGITQSPKYLFRKEGQNVTLSCEQNLNHDAMYWYRQDPGQGLRLIYYSQIVNDFQKGDIAEGYSVSREKKESFPLTVTSAQKNPTAFYLCATLRLSPREQFFGPGTRLTVL.

This rearrangement joins TRBV12-3 or TRBV12-4 to TRBJ2-7; no firm D call. V lost 3 bases and J 5 bases, leaving 5 bases between the germline ends. This CDR3 comprises 11 residues. The CDR3 here is CASSFMDEQYF. CDR3 bases: TGTGCCAGCAGTTTTATGGACGAGCAGTACTTC.

This clonotype was observed a handful of times. The chain uses TRBV24-1 and TRBJ2-2, with TRBD2 matching 10 bases. This CDR3 has 17 amino acids. With V trimmed by 3 bases and J by 4 bases, 7 bases remained unmatched. CDR1 is KGHDR and CDR2 is SFDVKD in the germline V gene. CDR3 bases: TGTGCCACCAGTGATAGGTCCGGGACTAGCGTCACCGGGGAGCTGTTTTTT. It encodes CATSDRSGTSVTGELFF.

This clonotype was seen just once. This may be a read error, as it is one base from a much larger clone. The chain combines TRBV12-3 or TRBV12-4 with TRBJ1-5; D is uncertain. The CDR3 contains 15 residues. CDR3 sequence reads: CASCLGQHSNQPQHF. CDR3 sequence (DNA): TGTGCCAGCTGTTTAGGGCAGCATAGCAATCAGCCCCAGCATTTT.

This clonotype was counted between two and nine times. The chain joins TRBV10-3 to TRBJ2-3, with 8 bases aligning to TRBD2. After removal of 9 bases from V and 2 bases from J, the junction contained 7 bases not matched to a gene. The CDR3 runs to 14 residues. The germline CDR1 and CDR2 sequences are ENHRY and SYGVKD. The CDR3 spells CAIQRERLTDTQYF. The CDR3 DNA is TGTGCCATACAGCGGGAGCGCCTCACAGATACGCAGTATTTT.

The V and J genes are TRBV20-1 and TRBJ2-1, with 11 nucleotides matching TRBD2. V shed 3 bases, J shed 7 bases, and the junction held 11 bases outside the gene matches. The CDR3 runs to 16 residues. The germline V gene encodes CDR1 DFQATT and CDR2 SNEGSKA (reference sequence). The CDR3 loop is CSASGSTSGAPNEQFF. The CDR3, as DNA: TGCAGTGCTAGTGGCTCGACTAGCGGGGCCCCGAATGAGCAGTTCTTC.

The chain joins TRBV9 to TRBJ2-5; 10 bases line up with TRBD1. The CDR3 totals 14 residues. Germline V CDR1 and CDR2: SGDLS, YYNGEE. The ends lost 3 bases at V and 4 bases at J; junction bases unmatched: 3. The DNA of the CDR3 is TGTGCCAGCAGCGCTTGGGACAGGGGAGAGACCCAGTACTTC. Protein product: CASSAWDRGETQYF.